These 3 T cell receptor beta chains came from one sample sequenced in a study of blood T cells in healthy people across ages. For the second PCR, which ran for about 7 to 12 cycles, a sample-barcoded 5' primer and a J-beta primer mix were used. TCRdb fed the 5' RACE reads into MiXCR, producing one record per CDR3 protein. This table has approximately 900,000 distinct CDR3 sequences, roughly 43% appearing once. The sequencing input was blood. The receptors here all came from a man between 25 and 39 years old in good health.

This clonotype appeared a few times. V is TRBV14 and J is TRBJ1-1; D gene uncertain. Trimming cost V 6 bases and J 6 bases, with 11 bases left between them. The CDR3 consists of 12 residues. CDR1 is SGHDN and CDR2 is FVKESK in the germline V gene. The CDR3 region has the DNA TGTGCCAGCAGACCTCAGTTTGCTGAAGCTTTCTTT. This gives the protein CASRPQFAEAFF.

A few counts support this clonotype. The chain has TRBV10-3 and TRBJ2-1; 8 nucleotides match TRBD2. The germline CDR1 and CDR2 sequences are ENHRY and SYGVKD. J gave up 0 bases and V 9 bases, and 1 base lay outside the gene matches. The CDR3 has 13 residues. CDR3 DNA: TGTGCCATGGGGACTAGCTCCTACAATGAGCAGTTCTTC. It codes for CAMGTSSYNEQFF.

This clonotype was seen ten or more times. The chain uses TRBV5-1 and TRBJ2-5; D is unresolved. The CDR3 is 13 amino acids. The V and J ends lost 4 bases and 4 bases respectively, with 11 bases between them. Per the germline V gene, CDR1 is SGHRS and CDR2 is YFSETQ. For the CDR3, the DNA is TGCGCCAGCAGCCAAAGTTTTGGAGAGACCCAGTACTTC. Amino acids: CASSQSFGETQYF. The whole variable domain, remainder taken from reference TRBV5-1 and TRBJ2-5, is KAGVTQTPRYLIKTRGQQVTLSCSPISGHRSVSWYQQTPGQGLQFLFEYFSETQRNKGNFPGRFSGRQFSNSRSEMNVSTLELGDSALYLCASSQSFGETQYFGPGTRLLVL.